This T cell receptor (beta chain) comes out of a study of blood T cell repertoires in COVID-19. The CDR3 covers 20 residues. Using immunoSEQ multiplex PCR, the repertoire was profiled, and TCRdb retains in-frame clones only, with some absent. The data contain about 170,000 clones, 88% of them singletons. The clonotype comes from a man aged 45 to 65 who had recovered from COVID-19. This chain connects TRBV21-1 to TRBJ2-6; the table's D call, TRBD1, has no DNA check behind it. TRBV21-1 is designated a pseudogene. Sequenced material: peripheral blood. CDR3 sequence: CASSKRQDRGIPSGANVLTF. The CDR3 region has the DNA TGTGCCAGCAGCAAACGCCAGGACAGGGGGATACCTTCTGGGGCCAACGTCCTGACTTTC.